This T cell receptor beta chain was recovered during a study of cytomegalovirus exposure and HLA in healthy donors. Use of 60 Vbeta and 13 Jbeta primers characterized the PCR. Clones were read by immunoSEQ multiplex PCR, and TCRdb kept only the in-frame ones, dropping some. The sample shows some 150,000 clones, around nine tenths of them seen only once. Study-level points and caveats: CMV serostatus was the sole immune exposure data available.

This clone was recorded once. Its antigen is as yet unknown. This CDR3 spans 16 amino acids. Trimming took 0 bases from V and 5 from J; bases not matched to a gene: 3. Germline CDR1 is SNHLY and CDR2 is FYNNEI. The chain recombines TRBV2 with TRBJ2-1; 11 bases are a match to TRBD2. The sequenced sample was PBMCs. The clonotype originates from a woman aged 25 to 45 in good health and CMV-seronegative. In DNA, the CDR3 is TGTGCCAGCAGTGAAGCCGGGACTAGCGGAGACAATGAGCAGTTCTTC. Translated, it gives CASSEAGTSGDNEQFF.